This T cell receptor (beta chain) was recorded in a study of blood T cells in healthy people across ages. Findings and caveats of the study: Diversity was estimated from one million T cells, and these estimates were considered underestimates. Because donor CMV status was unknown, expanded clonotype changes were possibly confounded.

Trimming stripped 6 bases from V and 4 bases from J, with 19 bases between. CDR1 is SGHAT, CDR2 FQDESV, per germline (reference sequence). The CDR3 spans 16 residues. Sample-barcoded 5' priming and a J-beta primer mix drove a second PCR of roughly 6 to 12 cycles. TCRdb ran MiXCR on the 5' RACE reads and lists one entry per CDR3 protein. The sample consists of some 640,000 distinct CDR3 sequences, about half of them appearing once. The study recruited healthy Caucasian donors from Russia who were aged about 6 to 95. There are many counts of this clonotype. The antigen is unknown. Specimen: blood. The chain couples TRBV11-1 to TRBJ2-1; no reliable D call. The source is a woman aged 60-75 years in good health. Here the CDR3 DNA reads TGTGCCAGCAGTAGCCGGTTCCACCCTCTTTACAATGAGCAGTTCTTC. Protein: CASSSRFHPLYNEQFF.